These 17 T cell receptor beta chains were all obtained from the same sample, sequenced in a study of blood T cell repertoires in COVID-19. Some clones are missing from TCRdb's copy, which holds only in-frame ones; the method was immunoSEQ multiplex PCR. The profile covers 200,000 to 250,000 clones, with more than 80% appearing a single time and around 9.2% taken by the ten largest. The source material was PBMCs or T cells enriched from blood (not recorded which). These receptors were collected from a man between 40 and 49 years old who had recovered from COVID-19.

This clone was observed a few times. V and J are TRBV5-1 and TRBJ1-2; 10 nucleotides agree with TRBD1. Germline V gene sequence: CDR1 SGHRS, CDR2 YFSETQ. The V gene end was trimmed by 6 bases and the J gene end by 0 bases; junction bases not matched to a gene: 5. The CDR3 consists of 15 residues. The CDR3 spells CASTPGQGTNYGYTF. The DNA of the CDR3 is TGCGCCAGCACCCCGGGACAGGGGACTAACTATGGCTACACCTTC. Complete variable domain (other parts from reference TRBV5-1 and TRBJ1-2): KAGVTQTPRYLIKTRGQQVTLSCSPISGHRSVSWYQQTPGQGLQFLFEYFSETQRNKGNFPGRFSGRQFSNSRSEMNVSTLELGDSALYLCASTPGQGTNYGYTFGSGTRLTVV.

The V call is TRBV4-2, the J call TRBJ1-3; TRBD1 matches 7 bases. From germline, CDR1 is LGHNA and CDR2 YNFKEQ. J was trimmed by 4 bases and V by 1 base; bases with no gene match: 10. This CDR3 contains 17 residues. CDR3 protein: CASSQVGTDRAGNTIYF. The CDR3 region has the DNA TGTGCCAGCAGCCAAGTGGGCACCGACAGGGCAGGAAACACCATATATTTT.

This clone was counted only a few times. This rearrangement joins TRBV10-2 to TRBJ1-6; tentative D call: TRBD1 (5 bases). The CDR3 spans 18 residues. Germline-derived CDR1 and CDR2 are WSHSY and SAAADI. As DNA, the CDR3 is TGCCCCCCCTGTGGGGGGGTATCGGGTGGGGGTACCAATTCACCCCTCCACTTT. Translation: CPPCGGVSGGGTNSPLHF.

V is TRBV6-4 and J is TRBJ1-1; the match to TRBD1 covers 7 bases. CDR1 and CDR2 (germline): MRHNA, SNTAGT. The CDR3 covers 14 residues. V gave up 10 bases and J gave up 5 bases; unmatched junction bases: 13. The CDR3 sequence: CAIWVGGAGTEAFF. DNA of the CDR3: TGTGCCATCTGGGTAGGGGGCGCGGGTACTGAAGCTTTCTTT.

This chain uses TRBV5-6 with TRBJ2-3; possibly TRBD1 for D (6 bases). The CDR3 is made up of 13 amino acids. Germline V CDR1 and CDR2: SGHDT, YYEEEE. The V end lost 3 bases, the J end lost 1 base, and 6 bases lay between the germline ends. CDR3 amino acids: CASSYRGTDTQYF. The DNA of the CDR3 is TGTGCCAGCAGCTACAGGGGCACAGATACGCAGTATTTT.

This rearrangement joins TRBV7-9 to TRBJ1-4, with no clear D. The CDR3 extends over 14 amino acids. Germline V lookup: CDR1 SEHNR, CDR2 FQNEAQ (reference sequence). Trimming removed 7 bases from V and 2 bases from J, with 11 bases in between. Here the CDR3 DNA reads TGTGCCAGCAAGCGGGGTTTGACTAATGAAAAACTGTTTTTT. Translation: CASKRGLTNEKLFF.

The rearrangement joins TRBV7-9 to TRBJ1-2; no firm D call. Germline V CDR1 and CDR2: SEHNR, FQNEAQ (reference sequence). The CDR3 is 14 residues long. V shed 3 bases and J shed 5 bases, with 13 bases lying between them. The CDR3 loop reads CASSLSVGGYGYTF. The CDR3 coding sequence is TGTGCCAGCAGCTTGAGTGTTGGAGGGTATGGCTACACCTTC.

J is TRBJ1-1 and V is TRBV27; D perhaps matches TRBD1 (5 bases). Germline values: CDR1 MNHEY, CDR2 SMNVEV (reference sequence). V gave up 2 bases and J gave up 4 bases, with 14 bases separating them. This CDR3 is 15 amino acids long. This CDR3 is CASSLVRGWGTEAFF. In nucleotides, the CDR3 is TGTGCCAGCAGTTTAGTTAGGGGATGGGGCACTGAAGCTTTCTTT.

The CDR3: CASETAHNQPQHF. The DNA for the CDR3 is TGTGCCAGCGAGACAGCGCACAATCAGCCCCAGCATTTT. V usage is TRBV5-8 and J usage is TRBJ1-5; a weak D match, TRBD1 (5 bases). Germline CDR1 and CDR2: SGHTS and YDEGEE. With 7 bases removed from V and 3 bases from J, the gap between germline ends came to 11 bases. The CDR3 covers 13 residues.

This clone was counted at least ten times. The CDR3 nucleotides read TGTGCCAGCAGCTTAGACAGGGGCCCGGGGTCGCAGTATTTT. It encodes CASSLDRGPGSQYF. The V gene is TRBV7-9, the J gene TRBJ2-3, with 7 bases matching TRBD1. The germline V gene has CDR1 SEHNR and CDR2 FQNEAQ (reference sequence). V trimming: 1 base; J trimming: 10 bases; junction bases outside the gene matches: 8. CDR3 length: 14 amino acids.

The V gene is TRBV5-4, the J gene TRBJ1-5, with D perhaps matching TRBD1 (5 bases). Trimming cost V 0 bases and J 8 bases, with 9 bases left between them. CDR3 length: 13 residues. Germline CDR1 is SGHNT and CDR2 is YYREEE (reference sequence). This chain's CDR3 is CASSLGSGEPQHF. The CDR3 DNA reads TGTGCCAGCAGCTTGGGGTCGGGGGAGCCCCAGCATTTT.

The rearrangement uses TRBV7-2 and TRBJ2-2; D may be TRBD2 (6 bases). V shed 5 bases and J shed 1 base, with 17 bases lying between them. The CDR3 is 17 residues long. The V gene's germline CDR1 is SGHTA and CDR2 FQGNSA. CDR3 coding DNA: TGTGCCAGCAGCCTTCGGCTGGGGGGACGGAACACCGGGGAGCTGTTTTTT. Residues: CASSLRLGGRNTGELFF. Variable domain in full (rest from reference TRBV7-2 and TRBJ2-2): GAGVSQSPSNKVTEKGKDVELRCDPISGHTALYWYRQSLGQGLEFLIYFQGNSAPDKSGLPSDRFSAERTGGSVSTLTIQRTQQEDSAVYLCASSLRLGGRNTGELFFGEGSRLTVL.

This clone appeared once. This rearrangement joins TRBV30 to TRBJ2-1, with a weak D call TRBD2 (6 bases). CDR1 is GTSNPN and CDR2 is SVGIG in the germline V gene (reference sequence). CDR3 length: 11 residues. The germline V and J ends were trimmed by 3 bases and 8 bases, with 8 bases remaining between them. CDR3 nucleotide sequence: TGTGCCTGGAGGGGGGGACATGAGCAGTTCTTC. This codes for CAWRGGHEQFF.

The chain joins TRBV3-1 (or the pseudogene TRBV3-2) to TRBJ2-2; D may be TRBD1 (5 bases). CDR3 size: 17 residues. V dropped 0 bases and J dropped 1 base, with 12 bases sitting between them. Germline values: CDR1 LGHDT, CDR2 YNNKEL (reference sequence). The CDR3 sequence is CASSQEGETVNTGELFF. In DNA form, the CDR3 reads TGTGCCAGCAGCCAAGAGGGCGAGACAGTGAACACCGGGGAGCTGTTTTTT.

The gene calls are TRBV19 and TRBJ1-6; D might be TRBD1 (5 bases). Between the trimmed V and J ends, which lost 8 bases and 0 bases, there was a span of 8 bases. The CDR3 loop spans 14 amino acids. In germline, CDR1 is LNHDA, CDR2 SQIVND (reference sequence). CDR3 DNA: TGTGCCAGTGCAGGGCTCTCCTATAATTCACCCCTCCACTTT. Translation gives CASAGLSYNSPLHF.

The chain recombines TRBV5-5 with TRBJ1-3, with D maybe TRBD1 (6 bases). V dropped 3 bases and J dropped 1 base, with 17 bases sitting between them. The germline gives CDR1 SGHKS, CDR2 YYEKEE (reference sequence). The CDR3 contains 17 residues. As DNA, the CDR3 is TGTGCCAGCAGCTGGGGTATGGCGGGGGCTTCTGGAAACACCATATATTTT. It specifies CASSWGMAGASGNTIYF.

The chain employs TRBV5-4 and TRBJ1-1, with a possible D match to TRBD1 (6 bases). The CDR3 is 14 amino acids. With 3 bases removed from V and 5 bases from J, the gap between germline ends came to 14 bases. Germline V gene sequence: CDR1 SGHNT, CDR2 YYREEE (reference sequence). This chain's CDR3 is CASSWETGITEAFF. The DNA of the CDR3 is TGTGCCAGCAGCTGGGAAACAGGGATAACTGAAGCTTTCTTT.